Below, 27 T cell receptor beta chains from the same sample are listed, as sequenced in a study of T cell repertoires in cytomegalovirus infection. Their antigen targets remain unknown. TCRdb passed the reads through MiXCR, listing each CDR3 protein once. The table has 100,000 to 150,000 distinct CDR3 sequences, 32% seen once. The input for sequencing was CD8+ T cells from cultured PBMCs, taken from culture after CMV antigen stimulation. The receptors come from a human donor in good health (CMV status not recorded). Some clones in this sample may be carry-over from other donors' samples.

The V call is TRBV27, the J call TRBJ2-1; D may be TRBD2 (6 bases). The V gene lost 2 bases and the J gene lost 7 bases, with 15 bases spanning the gap. In germline, CDR1 is MNHEY, CDR2 SMNVEV (reference sequence). The CDR3 extends over 15 amino acids. As DNA, the CDR3 is TGTGCCAGCAGTTTAAGTAGCGGTTGGTTGAATGAGCAGTTCTTC. Translated: CASSLSSGWLNEQFF.

This clonotype was recorded a few times. The junction shows a germline mismatch at one end, possibly a read error. The V gene is TRBV27, the J gene TRBJ1-2; 7 bases fit TRBD1. Germline V CDR1 and CDR2: MNHEY, SMNVEV (reference sequence). This CDR3 contains 11 residues. Here the CDR3 DNA reads TGTGCCAGCAGTTTCTTCGGACAGGCCGTCTTC. Translated: CASSFFGQAVF.

Details on this clonotype: Given a much more abundant clone one base away, this may be a read error. This sequence joins TRBV7-8 and TRBJ1-2; the match to TRBD1 covers 7 bases. The junction had 11 bases not matched to a gene; V was cut back by 3 bases and J by 1 base. The CDR3 runs to 17 residues. Germline V gives CDR1 SGHVS, CDR2 FQNEAQ. CDR3: CASSFSRTGYVNYGYTF. The DNA for the CDR3 is TGTGCCAGCAGCTTCTCCAGGACAGGATATGTTAACTATGGCTACACCTTC.

The J gene is TRBJ1-5, the V gene TRBV12-3 or TRBV12-4; no reliable D call. Deletions cut 5 bases from V and 6 bases from J, with 8 bases between. CDR3 length equals 12 residues. The CDR3 bases are TGTGCCAGCAGTCCCTGGGGTCAGCCCCAGCATTTT. Translating gives CASSPWGQPQHF.

This clonotype came up a few times. The J gene is TRBJ1-5, the V gene TRBV7-9; TRBD1 aligns across 8 bases. In germline, CDR1 is SEHNR, CDR2 FQNEAQ (reference sequence). Trimming removed 1 base from V and 0 bases from J; junction bases left unmatched: 5. The CDR3 spans 17 residues. CDR3 loop: CASSLGDRGNSNQPQHF. CDR3 in DNA: TGTGCCAGCAGCTTAGGCGACAGGGGAAATAGCAATCAGCCCCAGCATTTT.

This clonotype was detected a few times. The V and J genes are TRBV20-1 and TRBJ1-6; a possible D gene is TRBD1 (5 bases). The germline gives CDR1 DFQATT, CDR2 SNEGSKA (reference sequence). CDR3 size: 14 residues. The V gene lost 0 bases and the J gene lost 10 bases, with 13 bases spanning the gap. This CDR3 is CSARDRDLQSPLHF. CDR3 sequence (DNA): TGCAGTGCTAGAGATCGGGACTTACAATCACCCCTCCACTTT.

This rearrangement joins TRBV7-6 to TRBJ1-2; 8 positions match TRBD1. J gave up 4 bases and V 5 bases, and 9 bases lay outside the gene matches. The CDR3 extends over 15 amino acids. Germline CDR1 SGHVS, CDR2 FNYEAQ. Here the CDR3 DNA reads TGTGCCAGCAGCCCGCCGGGACAGGTTCTCTATGGCTACACCTTC. Amino acid sequence: CASSPPGQVLYGYTF.

The gene calls are TRBV5-6 and TRBJ2-1; 9 bases match TRBD2. The CDR3 is 15 amino acids. Germline V gene sequence: CDR1 SGHDT, CDR2 YYEEEE. Losses at the gene ends were 0 bases for V and 10 bases for J; bases not matched to a gene: 8. In nucleotides, the CDR3 is TGTGCCAGCAGCTTGGGCGGGGGGGCTAAGAGGGAGCAGTTCTTC. Encoded protein: CASSLGGGAKREQFF.

This clonotype was picked up many times. The V gene is TRBV7-8, the J gene TRBJ2-3; tentative D call: TRBD2 (7 bases). This CDR3 has 15 amino acids. CDR1 and CDR2 from the germline V gene are SGHVS and FQNEAQ. V was pared by 1 base and J by 5 bases, with 13 bases between. The chain's CDR3 is CASSLERGGGDTQYF. The DNA of the CDR3 is TGTGCCAGCAGCTTAGAGCGGGGAGGGGGAGATACGCAGTATTTT.

CDR3 loop: CASSLEGFQDTQYF. The CDR3 nucleotides are TGCGCCAGCAGCTTGGAGGGATTTCAAGATACGCAGTATTTT. The J gene is TRBJ2-3, the V gene TRBV5-1; D gene uncertain. V was trimmed by 0 bases and J by 5 bases, leaving 10 bases between them. The CDR3 runs to 14 residues. Germline CDR1 and CDR2: SGHRS and YFSETQ.

The chain has TRBV7-9 and TRBJ2-7; D not certain. The V gene lost 2 bases and the J gene lost 6 bases, with 8 bases spanning the gap. This CDR3 is built from 12 residues. Germline CDR1 SEHNR, CDR2 FQNEAQ (reference sequence). CDR3 in DNA: TGTGCCAGCAGCTTATTGGTGGGCGAGCAGTACTTC. Its translation is CASSLLVGEQYF.

This chain connects TRBV6-8 to TRBJ2-1; the match to TRBD2 covers 7 bases. The J segment lost 1 base and the V segment lost 0 bases, leaving 6 bases of the junction unmatched. Germline assignment: CDR1 MNHGY and CDR2 SAAAGT. CDR3 length: 17 residues. The DNA for the CDR3 is TGTGCCAGCAGTTACTCGGGTCCGGGGGGTTCCTACAATGAGCAGTTCTTC. Translated: CASSYSGPGGSYNEQFF.

J is TRBJ1-2 and V is TRBV7-9; D not certain. V was pared by 4 bases and J by 8 bases, with 8 bases between. The germline gives CDR1 SEHNR, CDR2 FQNEAQ (reference sequence). The CDR3 has 11 residues. The CDR3 region has the DNA TGTGCCAGCAGCTCTTCCGGGGGCTACACCTTC. Translation: CASSSSGGYTF. The complete variable domain, with remaining parts taken from reference TRBV7-9 and TRBJ1-2, reads DTGVSQNPRHKITKRGQNVTFRCDPISEHNRLYWYRQTLGQGPEFLTYFQNEAQLEKSRLLSDRFSAERPKGSFSTLEIQRTEQGDSAMYLCASSSSGGYTFGSGTRLTVV.

The DNA of the CDR3 is TGTGCCAGTAGTGTAACAGGAGGTCTTCCACAGACCCAGTACTTC. Translation: CASSVTGGLPQTQYF. This sequence joins TRBV19 and TRBJ2-5; D tentatively fits TRBD1 or TRBD2 (5 bases each). CDR1 is LNHDA and CDR2 is SQIVND in the germline V gene (reference sequence). V shed 5 bases and J shed 6 bases, with 19 bases lying between them. This CDR3 is built from 15 residues. The whole variable domain, filled in from reference TRBV19 and TRBJ2-5, reads DGGITQSPKYLFRKEGQNVTLSCEQNLNHDAMYWYRQDPGQGLRLIYYSQIVNDFQKGDIAEGYSVSREKKESFPLTVTSAQKNPTAFYLCASSVTGGLPQTQYFGPGTRLLVL.

The V and J genes are TRBV19 and TRBJ1-4; no reliable D call. CDR1 LNHDA and CDR2 SQIVND come from the germline V gene (reference sequence). V was clipped by 1 base and J by 6 bases, with 18 bases between them. This CDR3 has 17 residues. The CDR3 DNA reads TGTGCCAGTAGTATAGTCCACGAGGACGGCGAATATGAAAAACTGTTTTTT. Residues: CASSIVHEDGEYEKLFF.

J is TRBJ2-1 and V is TRBV4-2; 8 nucleotides align to TRBD2. V shed 0 bases and J 10 bases; nucleotides not matched to a gene: 20. Germline V gene data show CDR1 as LGHNA and CDR2 as YNFKEQ. The CDR3 is made up of 19 amino acids. CDR3 loop: CASSQDFGGAAPGSREQFF. The CDR3 DNA is TGTGCCAGCAGCCAAGATTTCGGGGGGGCCGCCCCCGGCTCCCGCGAGCAGTTCTTC.

The chain has TRBV7-2 and TRBJ1-1, with no clear D. CDR3 length: 13 residues. V was trimmed by 5 bases and J by 0 bases, leaving 7 bases between them. CDR1 and CDR2 from the germline V gene are SGHTA and FQGNSA. For the CDR3, the DNA is TGTGCCAGCAGCATGACCCTGAACACTGAAGCTTTCTTT. It codes for CASSMTLNTEAFF.

The chain uses TRBV12-3 or TRBV12-4 and TRBJ2-5; TRBD1 aligns across 7 bases. The ends lost 4 bases at V and 2 bases at J; junction bases unmatched: 10. This CDR3 contains 16 residues. The CDR3 DNA sequence: TGTGCCAGCAGTTATCTAGGGACAGAAGCACAAGAGACCCAGTACTTC. Protein: CASSYLGTEAQETQYF.

There are a few counts of this clonotype. The CDR3 protein is CASSIGTGRQPQHF. CDR3 nucleotides: TGTGCCAGCAGCATAGGGACAGGGAGACAGCCCCAGCATTTT. The chain is built from TRBV5-6 and TRBJ1-5; 9 bases align to TRBD1. The V segment lost 4 bases and the J segment 7 bases; nucleotides outside the gene matches: 6. The CDR3 runs 14 residues. CDR1 and CDR2 from the germline V gene are SGHDT and YYEEEE.

This clonotype was picked up many times. The rearrangement links TRBV7-2 to TRBJ2-1, with 8 bases fitting TRBD2. Germline V CDR1 and CDR2: SGHTA, FQGNSA. CDR3 length equals 16 residues. V lost 1 base, J lost 7 bases, and 9 bases stayed unmatched. The CDR3 here is CASSLDERGPFNEQFF. DNA of the CDR3: TGTGCCAGCAGCTTAGATGAGCGGGGGCCTTTTAATGAGCAGTTCTTC. Filled out from reference TRBV7-2 and TRBJ2-1, the complete variable domain reads GAGVSQSPSNKVTEKGKDVELRCDPISGHTALYWYRQSLGQGLEFLIYFQGNSAPDKSGLPSDRFSAERTGGSVSTLTIQRTQQEDSAVYLCASSLDERGPFNEQFFGPGTRLTVL.

The sample holds many counts of this clonotype. V usage is TRBV7-9 and J usage is TRBJ2-7, with D uncertain. V was clipped by 1 base and J by 1 base, with 8 bases between them. Germline values: CDR1 SEHNR, CDR2 FQNEAQ (reference sequence). The CDR3 length is 14 residues. Here the CDR3 DNA reads TGTGCCAGCAGCTTAGACGGTTATTCCTACGAGCAGTACTTC. This gives the protein CASSLDGYSYEQYF.

This clonotype was seen at least ten times. The V and J genes are TRBV4-2 and TRBJ2-5, with TRBD1 matching 8 bases. CDR3 size: 15 residues. CDR1 and CDR2 (germline): LGHNA, YNFKEQ. V was clipped by 0 bases and J by 3 bases; unmatched bases: 3. The CDR3 sequence is CASSQEQGAEETQYF. The DNA for the CDR3 is TGTGCCAGCAGCCAAGAGCAGGGGGCAGAAGAGACCCAGTACTTC.

The chain recombines TRBV9 with TRBJ2-7, with a possible D match to TRBD1 (6 bases). The V gene lost 3 bases and the J gene lost 3 bases, with 22 bases spanning the gap. Germline V gives CDR1 SGDLS, CDR2 YYNGEE. The CDR3 contains 17 residues. CDR3 DNA: TGTGCCAGCAGCGCTGGGCCCCCAATCCTAGGGGGCTACGAGCAGTACTTC. Residues: CASSAGPPILGGYEQYF.

The table lists this clonotype with a few counts. This rearrangement joins TRBV19 to TRBJ2-5, with D tentatively TRBD1 (6 bases). V lost 5 bases, J lost 5 bases, and 12 bases lay in between. The CDR3 has 13 amino acids. CDR1 is LNHDA, CDR2 SQIVND, per germline (reference sequence). This chain's CDR3 is CASSGTGLETQYF. The CDR3 coding sequence is TGTGCCAGTAGTGGAACAGGGCTGGAGACCCAGTACTTC.

This clonotype was seen only a few times. The gene calls are TRBV7-6 and TRBJ2-2; D is undetermined. The V and J ends lost 4 bases and 1 base respectively, with 7 bases between them. The germline gives CDR1 SGHVS, CDR2 FNYEAQ. The CDR3 is 14 amino acids. CDR3 protein: CASSYFGNTGELFF. In DNA, the CDR3 is TGTGCCAGCAGCTACTTCGGGAACACCGGGGAGCTGTTTTTT. Combining the CDR3 with reference TRBV7-6 and TRBJ2-2 gives the whole variable domain GAGVSQSPRYKVTKRGQDVALRCDPISGHVSLYWYRQALGQGPEFLTYFNYEAQQDKSGLPNDRFSAERPEGSISTLTIQRTEQRDSAMYRCASSYFGNTGELFFGEGSRLTVL.

This chain connects TRBV7-9 to TRBJ2-2; perhaps TRBD1 as D (6 bases). Trimming cost V 9 bases and J 3 bases, with 11 bases left between them. This CDR3 comprises 13 residues. CDR1 and CDR2 from the germline V gene are SEHNR and FQNEAQ (reference sequence). Here the CDR3 reads CASRDTDTGELFF. CDR3 DNA: TGTGCCAGTCGGGACACCGACACCGGGGAGCTGTTTTTT. Full variable domain (remainder filled in from reference TRBV7-9 and TRBJ2-2): DTGVSQNPRHKITKRGQNVTFRCDPISEHNRLYWYRQTLGQGPEFLTYFQNEAQLEKSRLLSDRFSAERPKGSFSTLEIQRTEQGDSAMYLCASRDTDTGELFFGEGSRLTVL.

This clonotype was observed at least ten times. The chain combines TRBV12-3 or TRBV12-4 with TRBJ2-3; 11 bases are a match to TRBD1. This CDR3 has 15 amino acids. Germline trimming cut 0 bases from V and 4 bases from J; bases unmatched to any gene: 0. The CDR3 sequence: CASSLAGQGADTQYF. In DNA form, the CDR3 reads TGTGCCAGCAGTTTAGCGGGACAGGGGGCAGATACGCAGTATTTT.